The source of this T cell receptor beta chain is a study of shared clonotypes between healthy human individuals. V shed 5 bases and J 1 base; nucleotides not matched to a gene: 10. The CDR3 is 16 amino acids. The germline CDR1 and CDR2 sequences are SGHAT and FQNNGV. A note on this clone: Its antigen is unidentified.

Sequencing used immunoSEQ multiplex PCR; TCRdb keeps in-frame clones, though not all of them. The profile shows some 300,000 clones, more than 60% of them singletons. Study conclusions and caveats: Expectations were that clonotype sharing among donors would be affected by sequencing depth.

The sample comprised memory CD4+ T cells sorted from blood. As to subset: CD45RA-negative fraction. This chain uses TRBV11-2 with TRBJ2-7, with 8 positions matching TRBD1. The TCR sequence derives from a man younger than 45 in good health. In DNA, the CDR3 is TGTGCCAGCAGCCCCGGTCGAGGACAGGGTTCCTACGAGCAGTACTTC. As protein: CASSPGRGQGSYEQYF.